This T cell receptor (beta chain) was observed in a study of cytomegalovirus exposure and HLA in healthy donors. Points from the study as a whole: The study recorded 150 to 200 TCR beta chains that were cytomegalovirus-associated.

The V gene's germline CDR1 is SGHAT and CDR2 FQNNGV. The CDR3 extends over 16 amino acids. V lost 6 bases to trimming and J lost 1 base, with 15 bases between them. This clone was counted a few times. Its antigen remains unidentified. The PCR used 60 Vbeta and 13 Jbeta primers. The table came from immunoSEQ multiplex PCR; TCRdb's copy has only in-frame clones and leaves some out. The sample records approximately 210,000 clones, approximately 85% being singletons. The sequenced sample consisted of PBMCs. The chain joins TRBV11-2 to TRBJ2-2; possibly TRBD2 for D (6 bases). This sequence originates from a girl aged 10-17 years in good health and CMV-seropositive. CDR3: CASRYPGGENTGELFF. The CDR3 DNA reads TGTGCCAGCAGATACCCGGGCGGGGAGAACACCGGGGAGCTGTTTTTT.